This T cell receptor (beta chain) emerged from a study of CD8+CD57+ T cells in acquired aplastic anemia. Findings and limits, study-wide: CD8+ Simpson's diversity in patients was not significantly different from that in controls.

Genomic DNA served as template for TCR beta VDJ and CDR3 profiling. TCRdb called the reads again in MiXCR, with one record for every CDR3 protein. The sample includes hundreds of thousands of distinct CDR3 sequences, under 80% seen only once; the top ten take under 5%. With respect to this clonotype: Antigen specificity is unknown.

Sequencing input: sorted CD4+, CD8+, or CD8+CD57+ T cells (not recorded which) from PBMCs. The sequence was collected from a human donor in good health, serving as a control.

CDR3 in amino acids: CASSLGGTDSYEQYF. In DNA, the CDR3 is TGCGCCAGCAGCTTGGGGGGGACAGATAGTTACGAGCAGTACTTC. The rearrangement joins TRBV5-1 to TRBJ2-7, with TRBD1 matching over 7 bases. This CDR3 has 15 amino acids. The trim removed 0 bases at V and 4 bases at J, leaving 7 bases unmatched. The germline gives CDR1 SGHRS, CDR2 YFSETQ.